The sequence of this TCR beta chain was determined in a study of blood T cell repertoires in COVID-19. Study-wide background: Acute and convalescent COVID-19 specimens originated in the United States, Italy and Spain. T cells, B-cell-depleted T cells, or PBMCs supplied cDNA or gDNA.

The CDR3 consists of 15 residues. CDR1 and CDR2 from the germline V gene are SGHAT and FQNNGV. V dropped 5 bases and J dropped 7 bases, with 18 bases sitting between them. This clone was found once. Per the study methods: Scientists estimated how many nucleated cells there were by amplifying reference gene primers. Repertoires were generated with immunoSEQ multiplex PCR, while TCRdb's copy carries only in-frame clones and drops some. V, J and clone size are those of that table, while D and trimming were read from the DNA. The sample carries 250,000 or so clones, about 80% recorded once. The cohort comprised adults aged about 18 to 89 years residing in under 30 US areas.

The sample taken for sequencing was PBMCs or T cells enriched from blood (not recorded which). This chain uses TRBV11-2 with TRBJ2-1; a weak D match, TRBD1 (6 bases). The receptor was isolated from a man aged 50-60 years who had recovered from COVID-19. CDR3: CASSPEFLGANEQFF. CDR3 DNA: TGTGCCAGCAGCCCCGAGTTCCTGGGGGCGAATGAGCAGTTCTTC.